The 26 T cell receptor beta chains given below trace back to one sample, sequenced in a study of Tregs in tolerant kidney transplant recipients. Generated by immunoSEQ multiplex PCR, the TCRdb table keeps only in-frame clones and is missing some. The data contain 40,000 to 50,000 clones, 91% of them seen just once; the ten biggest clones take up about 0.75%. The specimen was Tregs from blood. Receptor source: a human donor in good health.

The chain joins TRBV15 to TRBJ1-2; perhaps TRBD1 as D (5 bases). CDR1 is LNHNV, CDR2 YYDKDF, per germline (reference sequence). The V gene lost 2 bases and the J gene lost 4 bases, with 23 bases spanning the gap. The CDR3 covers 18 residues. DNA for the CDR3: TGTGCCACCAGCAGATTAACCCCGGTTAGGGGACGAGGCTATGGCTACACCTTC. Protein: CATSRLTPVRGRGYGYTF.

The chain links TRBV20-1 to TRBJ2-3, with D hard to call. The CDR3 spans 11 residues. Germline-derived CDR1 and CDR2 are DFQATT and SNEGSKA (reference sequence). Trimming took off 1 base at V and 9 bases at J, with 8 bases between the two ends. CDR3 in DNA: TGCAGTGCTAGAGTTGGGCTCACGCAGTATTTT. Protein product: CSARVGLTQYF.

The genes are TRBV5-1 and TRBJ1-1, with no clear D. The CDR3 sequence is 13 residues long. The V gene's germline CDR1 is SGHRS and CDR2 YFSETQ. V shed 0 bases and J shed 3 bases, with 6 bases lying between them. CDR3: CASSLVFDTEAFF. The CDR3 bases are TGCGCCAGCAGCTTGGTTTTTGACACTGAAGCTTTCTTT.

This clone turned up a few times. The chain links TRBV6-6 to TRBJ2-1; 9 nucleotides agree with TRBD2. This CDR3 has 14 residues. After removal of 10 bases from V and 5 bases from J, the junction contained 9 bases not matched to a gene. Germline assignment: CDR1 MNHNY and CDR2 SVGAGI (reference sequence). The CDR3 DNA follows: TGTGCCACCCTCCTAGCGGGACTAAACAATGAGCAGTTCTTC. Translating it yields CATLLAGLNNEQFF.

This clone was seen only a few times. The J gene is TRBJ1-5, the V gene TRBV15; a possible D gene is TRBD1 (5 bases). The CDR3 length is 13 residues. CDR1 LNHNV and CDR2 YYDKDF come from the germline V gene (reference sequence). V gave up 6 bases and J gave up 5 bases, with 11 bases separating them. The CDR3 loop is CATRSGRYQPQHF. CDR3 DNA: TGTGCCACCAGGTCGGGGCGTTATCAGCCCCAGCATTTT.

The V gene is TRBV5-1, the J gene TRBJ2-2, with a weak D call TRBD1 (5 bases). V lost 5 bases and J lost 2, with 13 bases in between. Germline V gene sequence: CDR1 SGHRS, CDR2 YFSETQ. The CDR3 runs 15 residues. CDR3 loop: CASSNTGLNTGELFF. In DNA, the CDR3 is TGCGCCAGCAGTAATACAGGTTTAAACACCGGGGAGCTGTTTTTT. Full variable domain (outside the CDR3, taken from reference TRBV5-1 and TRBJ2-2): KAGVTQTPRYLIKTRGQQVTLSCSPISGHRSVSWYQQTPGQGLQFLFEYFSETQRNKGNFPGRFSGRQFSNSRSEMNVSTLELGDSALYLCASSNTGLNTGELFFGEGSRLTVL.

V gene TRBV21-1 combines with J gene TRBJ1-1; no DNA check was done on the table's D call, TRBD1. TRBV21-1 is given as a pseudogene. The CDR3 has 14 residues. The CDR3: CASSPRGLPPGAFF. The CDR3 DNA is TGTGCCAGCAGCCCCAGGGGGCTCCCACCAGGGGCTTTCTTT.

This clone was seen once. This rearrangement joins TRBV25-1 to TRBJ1-2, with TRBD1 matching 8 bases. Losses at the gene ends were 8 bases for V and 8 bases for J; bases not matched to a gene: 10. The CDR3 contains 13 residues. The germline V gene encodes CDR1 MGHDK and CDR2 SYGVNS. The CDR3 protein is CASELQGAGGYTF. In nucleotides, the CDR3 is TGTGCCAGCGAACTCCAGGGGGCTGGCGGCTACACCTTC.

V and J are TRBV18 and TRBJ2-5, with D perhaps given as TRBD1 or TRBD2 (5 bases each). CDR3 length equals 14 residues. Germline lookup yields CDR1 KGHSH and CDR2 LQKENI. Between the trimmed V and J ends, which lost 6 bases and 4 bases, there was a span of 15 bases. For the CDR3, the DNA is TGTGCCAGCTCCCCCCCCGGGACGCCAGAGACCCAGTACTTC. Translating gives CASSPPGTPETQYF. Full variable domain (outside the CDR3, taken from reference TRBV18 and TRBJ2-5): NAGVMQNPRHLVRRRGQEARLRCSPMKGHSHVYWYRQLPEEGLKFMVYLQKENIIDESGMPKERFSAEFPKEGPSILRIQQVVRGDSAAYFCASSPPGTPETQYFGPGTRLLVL.

The V and J genes are TRBV13 and TRBJ2-1; 10 bases map to TRBD1. The germline gives CDR1 PRHDT, CDR2 FYEKMQ (reference sequence). V gave up 2 bases and J gave up 7 bases; unmatched junction bases: 5. The CDR3 is made up of 15 amino acids. CDR3 nucleotides: TGTGCCAGCAGCTTACGGGACAGGGGAGGTAATGAGCAGTTCTTC. It encodes CASSLRDRGGNEQFF.

CDR3 residues: CASSSRVPPYEQYF. CDR3 sequence (DNA): TGTGCCAGCAGCTCCCGCGTACCTCCCTACGAGCAGTACTTC. This chain connects TRBV9 to TRBJ2-7; no clear D. V was trimmed by 4 bases and J by 2 bases, leaving 13 bases between them. The germline V gene encodes CDR1 SGDLS and CDR2 YYNGEE. This CDR3 is 14 amino acids long.

The chain employs TRBV6-6 and TRBJ1-2, with 7 bases matching TRBD1. V lost 5 bases, J lost 4 bases, and 4 bases stayed unmatched. The CDR3 has 13 amino acids. The germline V gene has CDR1 MNHNY and CDR2 SVGAGI (reference sequence). The CDR3 DNA sequence: TGTGCCAGCAGTCAACAGGGGACCTATGGCTACACCTTC. Its translation is CASSQQGTYGYTF.

The rearrangement uses TRBV10-3 and TRBJ2-3, with D perhaps TRBD1 (6 bases). The germline gives CDR1 ENHRY, CDR2 SYGVKD. The CDR3 is 15 residues long. Trimming removed 0 bases at V and 1 base at J, with 8 bases between. This CDR3 is CAISESGTRTDTQYF. CDR3 bases: TGTGCCATCAGTGAGTCGGGGACACGCACAGATACGCAGTATTTT.

The chain uses TRBV2 and TRBJ1-1, with no clear D. V dropped 6 bases and J dropped 0 bases, with 5 bases sitting between them. The CDR3 sequence is 12 residues long. CDR1 and CDR2 from the germline V gene are SNHLY and FYNNEI. The CDR3 DNA follows: TGTGCCAGCAGACGGATGAACACTGAAGCTTTCTTT. Protein sequence: CASRRMNTEAFF.

The V gene is TRBV2, the J gene TRBJ2-3; TRBD2 aligns across 9 bases. V shed 7 bases, J shed 4 bases, and the junction held 12 bases outside the gene matches. The CDR3 sequence is 16 residues long. Germline assignment: CDR1 SNHLY and CDR2 FYNNEI. The CDR3 nucleotides read TGTGCCAGCAACCGCTTCCTGGGACTAGCCCCAGATACGCAGTATTTT. Protein product: CASNRFLGLAPDTQYF.

This chain uses TRBV6-5 with TRBJ2-7; D is uncertain. With 7 bases removed from V and 7 bases from J, the gap between germline ends came to 20 bases. CDR3 length equals 14 residues. CDR1 and CDR2 (germline): MNHEY, SVGAGI. CDR3 residues: CASNRVQGVGEQYF. The DNA for the CDR3 is TGTGCCAGCAACCGGGTCCAAGGTGTTGGAGAGCAGTACTTC.

The rearrangement joins TRBV5-1 to TRBJ2-1; D remains ambiguous. The CDR3 sequence is 14 residues long. Trimming stripped 0 bases from V and 5 bases from J, with 9 bases between. Germline CDR1 reads SGHRS; CDR2 reads YFSETQ. In nucleotides, the CDR3 is TGCGCCAGCAGCTTGGGGGCTTCTAACAATGAGCAGTTCTTC. Translated, it gives CASSLGASNNEQFF.

The genes are TRBV2 and TRBJ1-3; D is undetermined. The CDR3 has 13 amino acids. Germline values: CDR1 SNHLY, CDR2 FYNNEI. The V end lost 10 bases, the J end lost 0 bases, and 10 bases lay between the germline ends. The CDR3 loop reads CAIARSSGNTIYF. CDR3 nucleotides: TGTGCCATCGCGCGGAGCTCTGGAAACACCATATATTTT. Combining the CDR3 with reference TRBV2 and TRBJ1-3 gives the whole variable domain EPEVTQTPSHQVTQMGQEVILRCVPISNHLYFYWYRQILGQKVEFLVSFYNNEISEKSEIFDDQFSVERPDGSNFTLKIRSTKLEDSAMYFCAIARSSGNTIYFGEGSWLTVV.

The chain links TRBV19 to TRBJ2-6, with TRBD2 identical over 10 bases. Losses at the gene ends were 4 bases for V and 0 bases for J; bases not matched to a gene: 6. Germline CDR1 LNHDA, CDR2 SQIVND (reference sequence). This CDR3 has 18 residues. The CDR3 DNA follows: TGTGCCAGTAGTAAGGCAGGACTAGCGGTCTCTGGGGCCAACGTCCTGACTTTC. This gives the protein CASSKAGLAVSGANVLTF.

The CDR3 here is CATSSPEPSGGGFPSTDTQYF. In DNA form, the CDR3 reads TGTGCCACCAGCAGCCCCGAGCCTAGCGGGGGGGGATTCCCTTCCACAGATACGCAGTATTTT. This chain joins TRBV15 and TRBJ2-3; 12 bases map to TRBD2. There are 21 residues in the CDR3. V was clipped by 3 bases and J by 2 bases; unmatched bases: 18. Germline CDR1 is LNHNV and CDR2 is YYDKDF (reference sequence). Full variable domain (outside the CDR3, taken from reference TRBV15 and TRBJ2-3): DAMVIQNPRYQVTQFGKPVTLSCSQTLNHNVMYWYQQKSSQAPKLLFHYYDKDFNNEADTPDNFQSRRPNTSFCFLDIRSPGLGDTAMYLCATSSPEPSGGGFPSTDTQYFGPGTRLTVL.

This chain connects TRBV5-1 to TRBJ1-1; D is uncertain. Germline V gives CDR1 SGHRS, CDR2 YFSETQ. This CDR3 is built from 13 residues. Deletions cut 4 bases from V and 7 bases from J, with 14 bases between. The CDR3 sequence is CASSPVGGIEAFF. In nucleotides, the CDR3 is TGCGCCAGCAGCCCCGTTGGAGGAATTGAAGCTTTCTTT.

The chain employs TRBV27 and TRBJ2-1; 13 nucleotides line up with TRBD2. From germline, CDR1 is MNHEY and CDR2 SMNVEV (reference sequence). This CDR3 contains 14 residues. Losses at the gene ends were 10 bases for V and 4 bases for J; bases not matched to a gene: 4. CDR3 coding DNA: TGTGCCACCCCGGGACTAGCGGGGTACAATGAGCAGTTCTTC. Translated, it gives CATPGLAGYNEQFF.

V usage is TRBV5-1 and J usage is TRBJ1-1; no firm D call. Trimming pared 3 bases from V and 0 bases from J, leaving 9 bases between. Germline V gene sequence: CDR1 SGHRS, CDR2 YFSETQ. This CDR3 has 14 amino acids. DNA of the CDR3: TGCGCCAGCAGCTATCGGACGGTGAACACTGAAGCTTTCTTT. This encodes CASSYRTVNTEAFF. Supplemented by reference TRBV5-1 and TRBJ1-1, the full variable domain reads KAGVTQTPRYLIKTRGQQVTLSCSPISGHRSVSWYQQTPGQGLQFLFEYFSETQRNKGNFPGRFSGRQFSNSRSEMNVSTLELGDSALYLCASSYRTVNTEAFFGQGTRLTVV.

The gene calls are TRBV18 and TRBJ1-1, with a tentative D call TRBD1 (5 bases). This CDR3 region has 15 residues. V lost 3 bases to trimming and J lost 5 bases, with 16 bases between them. CDR1 and CDR2 (germline): KGHSH, LQKENI. DNA for the CDR3: TGTGCCAGCTCACCCGTGGGGCAGGTCGGTACTGAAGCTTTCTTT. Translated: CASSPVGQVGTEAFF.

For this clone: A junction boundary mismatches the germline segment, possibly from a read error. The rearrangement joins TRBV7-9 to TRBJ1-2; no clear D gene. CDR3 size: 8 residues. Germline CDR1 is SEHNR and CDR2 is FQNEAQ (reference sequence). The CDR3 DNA reads TGTGCCAGCAGCCAGCCTACATTC. It specifies CASSQPTF.

Worth noting for this clone: The germline gene is not matched at one end of the junction; a read error may be the cause. The V call is TRBV5-1, the J call TRBJ2-5; D is uncertain. Looked up from germline, CDR1 is SGHRS and CDR2 is YFSETQ. The CDR3 sequence is 11 residues long. Here the CDR3 reads CASSLQGTQYF. The CDR3 region has the DNA TGCGCCAGCAGCTTGCAAGGGACCCAGTACTTC.